What follows is one TCR beta chain and its context. The antigen is not known. Germline V gene data show CDR1 as SGHTA and CDR2 as FQGNSA. The CDR3 is 15 amino acids. Trimming removed 6 bases from V and 1 base from J, with 14 bases in between. The record originates from a study of T cell responses to AZD1222 COVID-19 vaccine. Study outcomes and limitations: White British ancestry dominated among donors, who included more females, and clonal diversity was possibly underestimated. Only 5 to 7 AZD1222 recipients tested seropositive at baseline. Unmutated variant regions are reportedly targeted by nearly half of spike-specific TCRs.

TCRdb's copy holds only in-frame clones and misses some; the assay was immunoSEQ multiplex PCR. The sample has about 90,000 clones, approximately 88% seen once. This chain links TRBV7-2 with TRBJ2-3; perhaps TRBD1 as D (6 bases). The material was peripheral blood, obtained 28 days after the second AZD1222 dose. The clonotype comes from an adult who received the AZD1222 COVID-19 vaccine. CDR3 bases: TGTGCCAGCAGTCAACAGGGCAGTGGCACAGATACGCAGTATTTT. Residues: CASSQQGSGTDTQYF.